Listed below are T cell receptor beta chains from one sample, sequenced in a study of Tregs in tolerant kidney transplant recipients. Profiling relied on immunoSEQ multiplex PCR, and the TCRdb table lists in-frame clones only, not all of them. In the table there are about 50,000 clones, approximately 89% of which are singletons. The sequencing used CD8+ T cells from blood (PBMCs), collected 12 months after the transplant. The receptors originated from a human patient who received a combined kidney and bone marrow transplant. The T cells may come from the graft donor. Each CDR3 is given with its conserved first and last residue. A D gene is named only where the DNA matches it firmly. Some rows have no size entry. The others give once, few or many, or a class for an expanded clone.

j_gene,v_gene,d_gene,abundance,CDR3aa,CDR3nt
TRBJ2-2,TRBV5-1,NA,NA,CASSHNTGELFF,TGCGCCAGCAGCCATAACACCGGGGAGCTGTTTTTT
TRBJ2-7,TRBV7-9,NA,NA,CASSPGTSYEQYF,TGTGCCAGCAGCCCCGGGACTTCCTACGAGCAGTACTTC
TRBJ2-7,TRBV6-1,NA,NA,CASSEYRGSYEQYF,TGTGCCAGCAGTGAATACCGCGGCTCCTACGAGCAGTACTTC
TRBJ1-4,TRBV4-1,NA,NA,CASSQVSPPGVNEKLFF,TGCGCCAGCAGCCAAGTATCTCCGCCAGGGGTTAATGAAAAACTGTTTTTT
TRBJ2-7,TRBV2,TRBD1,NA,CASSVTGFVYEQYF,TGTGCCAGCAGTGTGACAGGGTTTGTCTACGAGCAGTACTTC
TRBJ2-7,TRBV7-6,TRBD1,once,CASSLVPSGGDYEQYF,TGTGCCAGCAGCTTAGTACCCTCAGGGGGTGACTACGAGCAGTACTTC
TRBJ2-7,TRBV10-3,NA,few,CAISDTGYEQYF,TGTGCCATCAGTGACACAGGCTACGAGCAGTACTTC
TRBJ2-3,TRBV9,NA,NA,CASSVSGVVTDTQYF,TGTGCCAGCAGCGTATCGGGAGTGGTTACAGATACGCAGTATTTT
TRBJ1-1,TRBV4-1,NA,NA,CASSQDPYIMNTEAFF,TGCGCCAGCAGCCAAGACCCCTATATCATGAACACTGAAGCTTTCTTT
TRBJ2-7,TRBV27,NA,once,CASGAPRDFYEQYF,TGTGCCAGCGGGGCACCACGGGACTTCTACGAGCAGTACTTC
TRBJ1-2,TRBV9,NA,NA,CASSVVGGGGYTF,TGTGCCAGCAGCGTAGTCGGGGGGGGCGGCTACACCTTC